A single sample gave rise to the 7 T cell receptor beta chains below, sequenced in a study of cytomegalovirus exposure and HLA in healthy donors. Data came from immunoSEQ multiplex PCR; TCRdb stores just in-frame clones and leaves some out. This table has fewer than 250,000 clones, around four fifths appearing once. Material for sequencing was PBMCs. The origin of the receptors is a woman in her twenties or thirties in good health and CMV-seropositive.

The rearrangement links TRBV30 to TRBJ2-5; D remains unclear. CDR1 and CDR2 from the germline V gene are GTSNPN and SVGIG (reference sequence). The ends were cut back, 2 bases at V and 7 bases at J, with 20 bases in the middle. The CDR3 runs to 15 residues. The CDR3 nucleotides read TGTGCCTGGAGTCGATTAGTCACTCGGACCGGGACCCAGTACTTC. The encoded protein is CAWSRLVTRTGTQYF. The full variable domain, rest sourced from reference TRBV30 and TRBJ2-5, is SQTIHQWPATLVQPVGSPLSLECTVEGTSNPNLYWYRQAAGRGLQLLFYSVGIGQISSEVPQNLSASRPQDRQFILSSKKLLLSDSGFYLCAWSRLVTRTGTQYFGPGTRLLVL.

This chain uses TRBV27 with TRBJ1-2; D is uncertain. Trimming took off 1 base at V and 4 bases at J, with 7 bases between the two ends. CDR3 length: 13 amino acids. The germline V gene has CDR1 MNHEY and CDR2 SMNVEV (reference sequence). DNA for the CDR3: TGTGCCAGCAGTTTATATTTGGGCTATGGCTACACCTTC. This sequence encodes CASSLYLGYGYTF.

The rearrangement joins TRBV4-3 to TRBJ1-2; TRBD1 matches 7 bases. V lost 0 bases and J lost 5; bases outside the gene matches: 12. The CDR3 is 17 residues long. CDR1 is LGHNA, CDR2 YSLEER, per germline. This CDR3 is CASSQDETGYEGYGYTF. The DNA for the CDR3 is TGCGCCAGCAGCCAAGACGAGACAGGGTATGAGGGATATGGCTACACCTTC.

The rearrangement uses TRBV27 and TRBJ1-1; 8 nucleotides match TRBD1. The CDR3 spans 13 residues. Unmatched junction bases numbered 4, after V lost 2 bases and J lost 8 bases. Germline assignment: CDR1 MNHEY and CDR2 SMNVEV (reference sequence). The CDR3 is CASSLTGQGEAFF. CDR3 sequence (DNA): TGTGCCAGCAGTTTAACAGGACAGGGCGAAGCTTTCTTT.

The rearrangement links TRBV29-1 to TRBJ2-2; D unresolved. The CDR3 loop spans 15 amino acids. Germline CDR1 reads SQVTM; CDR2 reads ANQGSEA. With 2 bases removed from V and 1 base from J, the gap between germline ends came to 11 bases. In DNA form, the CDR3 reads TGCAGCGTTGAATCCAGCGCCATGAACACCGGGGAGCTGTTTTTT. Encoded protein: CSVESSAMNTGELFF.

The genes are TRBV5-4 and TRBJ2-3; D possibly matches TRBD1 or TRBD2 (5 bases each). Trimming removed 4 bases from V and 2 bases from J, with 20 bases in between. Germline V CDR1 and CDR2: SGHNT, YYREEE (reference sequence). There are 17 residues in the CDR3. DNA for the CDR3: TGTGCCAGCAGCCCGAGGGGCCTACGTGGGACCACAGATACGCAGTATTTT. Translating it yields CASSPRGLRGTTDTQYF.

The CDR3 DNA reads TGTGCCAGCTCACCAGTCTCAGTGGGCACTGAAGCTTTCTTT. Its translation is CASSPVSVGTEAFF. V and J are TRBV18 and TRBJ1-1, with D uncertain. Germline CDR1 reads KGHSH; CDR2 reads LQKENI. The CDR3 has 14 amino acids. Deletions cut 2 bases from V and 4 bases from J, with 11 bases between.